This T cell receptor beta chain was profiled in a study of neoadjuvant anti-PD-1 for oral cavity cancer. General study results and limits: Treg/Th17 ratio rose with pretreatment blood and fell with post-treatment tumor TCRbeta clonality.

Patients were newly diagnosed with stage II-IVA oral cavity squamous cell carcinoma without prior systemic or radiation treatment. This CDR3 spans 14 amino acids. The germline V gene encodes CDR1 SGHRS and CDR2 YFSETQ. Trimming stripped 5 bases from V and 2 bases from J, with 12 bases between. Only in-frame clones appear in the TCRdb table, and some are missing; sequencing was by immunoSEQ multiplex PCR. In the table there are about 14,000 clones, about 61% of which are singletons. A note on this clone: Its antigen is as yet unknown.

The rearrangement links TRBV5-1 to TRBJ2-3; TRBD2 is a possible D gene (6 bases). The clonotype originates from a person between 40 and 79 years old with oral cavity squamous cell carcinoma. The sequencing used PBMCs, collected before nivolumab (anti-PD-1) treatment. In nucleotides, the CDR3 is TGCGCCAGCAGTCAGGCGGGAAACACAGATACGCAGTATTTT. Its protein product is CASSQAGNTDTQYF.